These 10 T cell receptor beta chains were sequenced from one sample in a study of vaccination and CD4 T cells after COVID-19. Treatment specified: 10-day PBMC culture with coronavirus spike peptide pools or control peptides (ViraFEST assay). Their specific antigens are unknown. Cultured CD4+ T cells had their DNA profiled by the Oncomine TCR Beta short-read assay. In TCRdb, the PCR reads were re-called with MiXCR into one record per CDR3 protein. The repertoire has approximately 12,000 distinct CDR3 sequences, roughly half of them found once; the top ten carry approximately 17%. Sequenced material: cultured CD4+ T cells from blood, taken after SARS-CoV-2 vaccination. These TCRs come from a human donor with COVID-19.

The J gene is TRBJ1-1, the V gene TRBV7-8; TRBD1 is a possible D gene (5 bases). The ends were cut back, 5 bases at V and 4 bases at J, with 11 bases in the middle. The CDR3 is 13 amino acids. The germline gives CDR1 SGHVS, CDR2 FQNEAQ. This CDR3 reads CASSPPGTTEAFF. The CDR3 DNA reads as TGTGCCAGCAGCCCGCCAGGGACCACTGAAGCTTTCTTT. Supplemented by reference TRBV7-8 and TRBJ1-1, the full variable domain reads GAGVSQSPRYKVAKRGQDVALRCDPISGHVSLFWYQQALGQGPEFLTYFQNEAQLDKSGLPSDRFFAERPEGSVSTLKIQRTQQEDSAVYLCASSPPGTTEAFFGQGTRLTVV.

V is TRBV6-5 and J is TRBJ1-3; perhaps TRBD1 as D (5 bases). Germline V gives CDR1 MNHEY, CDR2 SVGAGI. V was pared by 2 bases and J by 1 base, with 9 bases between. The CDR3 runs to 15 residues. The DNA of the CDR3 is TGTGCCAGCAGTTACATGGGGCCATCTGGAAACACCATATATTTT. Translating gives CASSYMGPSGNTIYF.

Details on this clonotype: Lacking the conserved final phenylalanine or tryptophan, this CDR3 likely reflects a read error. This rearrangement joins TRBV20-1 to TRBJ2-2; no clear D. The CDR3 covers 14 residues. Between the trimmed V and J ends, which lost 6 bases and 4 bases, there was a span of 15 bases. CDR1 DFQATT and CDR2 SNEGSKA come from the germline V gene (reference sequence). In DNA form, the CDR3 reads TGCAGTGCCCCGGTCCAGTGGGGCACCGGGGAGCTGTTTTCT. It encodes CSAPVQWGTGELFS.

This clonotype occurred a few times. This rearrangement joins TRBV24-1 to TRBJ2-3; D may be TRBD2 (5 bases). CDR3 length: 15 amino acids. The germline CDR1 and CDR2 sequences are KGHDR and SFDVKD. Deletions cut 2 bases from V and 4 bases from J, with 12 bases between. The DNA of the CDR3 is TGTGCCACCAGTGATTCAAGGAGGAGCGCAGATACGCAGTATTTT. Encoded protein: CATSDSRRSADTQYF.

The rearrangement links TRBV20-1 to TRBJ2-3; a possible D gene is TRBD1 (5 bases). Looked up from germline, CDR1 is DFQATT and CDR2 is SNEGSKA (reference sequence). This CDR3 region has 14 residues. Between the trimmed V and J ends, which lost 5 bases and 9 bases, there was a span of 21 bases. CDR3 loop: CSAPDKLLQWTQYF. For the CDR3, the DNA is TGCAGTGCTCCGGACAAACTACTTCAGTGGACGCAGTATTTT.

This clonotype was recorded a few times. The rearrangement uses TRBV7-3 and TRBJ2-5; tentative D call: TRBD1 (6 bases). The V end lost 5 bases, the J end lost 5 bases, and 12 bases lay between the germline ends. This CDR3 has 13 amino acids. CDR1 is SGHTA and CDR2 is FQGTGA in the germline V gene. The CDR3 bases are TGTGCCAGCAGCCCCAGGGGTCTCGAGACCCAGTACTTC. Encoded protein: CASSPRGLETQYF.

This clonotype was observed a few times. The rearrangement uses TRBV20-1 and TRBJ2-2, with D perhaps matching TRBD2 (6 bases). Trimming cost V 3 bases and J 6 bases, with 8 bases left between them. Looked up from germline, CDR1 is DFQATT and CDR2 is SNEGSKA (reference sequence). This CDR3 has 12 amino acids. The CDR3 loop reads CSASGGPGELFF. The CDR3 nucleotides are TGCAGTGCTAGCGGAGGGCCCGGGGAGCTGTTTTTT.

CDR3 bases: TGTGCCTGGAGTGTTGACTTTATAGAGCAGTTCTTC. Amino acid sequence: CAWSVDFIEQFF. This chain uses TRBV30 with TRBJ2-1; D gene uncertain. Trimming took off 0 bases at V and 10 bases at J, with 10 bases between the two ends. This CDR3 has 12 residues. Germline V lookup: CDR1 GTSNPN, CDR2 SVGIG (reference sequence).

The chain is built from TRBV19 and TRBJ1-2, with D tentatively TRBD1 (5 bases). This CDR3 is 14 amino acids long. Germline V gene data show CDR1 as LNHDA and CDR2 as SQIVND (reference sequence). V was trimmed by 0 bases and J by 4 bases, leaving 9 bases between them. This chain's CDR3 is CASSIDPQVYGYTF. CDR3 in DNA: TGTGCCAGTAGTATAGATCCACAGGTCTATGGCTACACCTTC.

This chain connects TRBV10-2 to TRBJ1-5, with no clear D. Trimming pared 3 bases from V and 3 bases from J, leaving 6 bases between. The CDR3 length is 13 residues. Germline CDR1 WSHSY, CDR2 SAAADI. The CDR3 here is CASSERVNQPQHF. As DNA, the CDR3 is TGCGCCAGCAGTGAACGGGTCAATCAGCCCCAGCATTTT.